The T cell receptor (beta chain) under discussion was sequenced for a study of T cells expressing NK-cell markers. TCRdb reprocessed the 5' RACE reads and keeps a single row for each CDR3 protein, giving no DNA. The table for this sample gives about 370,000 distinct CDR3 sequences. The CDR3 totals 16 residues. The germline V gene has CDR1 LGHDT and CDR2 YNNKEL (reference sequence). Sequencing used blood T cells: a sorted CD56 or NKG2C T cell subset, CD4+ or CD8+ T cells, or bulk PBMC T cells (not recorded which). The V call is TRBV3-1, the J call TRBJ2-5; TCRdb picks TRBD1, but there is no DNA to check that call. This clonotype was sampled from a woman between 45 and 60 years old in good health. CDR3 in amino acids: CASSQAPGTDQETQYF.